These 21 T cell receptor beta chains were all obtained from the same sample, sequenced in a study of T cell repertoires in cytomegalovirus infection. TCRdb ran MiXCR on the reads and lists one entry per CDR3 protein. Counted here are 150,000 to 180,000 distinct CDR3 sequences, around 22% occurring once; the ten biggest clones make up approximately 11%. Sequencing was done on a sample of PBMCs. These TCRs come from a human donor in good health (CMV status not recorded). Some clones in this sample may be carry-over from other donors' samples.

The V gene is TRBV28, the J gene TRBJ2-2; no clear D gene. The CDR3 consists of 14 residues. The ends were cut back, 5 bases at V and 4 bases at J, with 11 bases in the middle. From germline, CDR1 is MDHEN and CDR2 SYDVKM. Written as DNA, the CDR3 is TGTGCCAGCAGTCCTCAGGTTCTCACCGGGGAGCTGTTTTTT. Protein sequence: CASSPQVLTGELFF. Together with reference TRBV28 and TRBJ2-2, the CDR3 gives the full variable domain: DVKVTQSSRYLVKRTGEKVFLECVQDMDHENMFWYRQDPGLGLRLIYFSYDVKMKEKGDIPEGYSVSREKKERFSLILESASTNQTSMYLCASSPQVLTGELFFGEGSRLTVL.

V and J are TRBV19 and TRBJ2-3; D gene ambiguous. The CDR3 totals 18 residues. Trimming took off 6 bases at V and 6 bases at J, with 28 bases between the two ends. Germline loops: CDR1 LNHDA, CDR2 SQIVND (reference sequence). The CDR3 region has the DNA TGTGCCAGTAGCGCCCGAGGCGGCGGCATGTCTTCAACGGATACGCAGTATTTT. This gives the protein CASSARGGGMSSTDTQYF.

This chain connects TRBV20-1 to TRBJ1-1; 7 bases align to TRBD1. This CDR3 has 15 amino acids. Germline CDR1 DFQATT, CDR2 SNEGSKA (reference sequence). The trim removed 1 base at V and 0 bases at J, leaving 5 bases unmatched. The CDR3 DNA follows: TGCAGTGCTAGAGCTTGGACAGGACTGAACACTGAAGCTTTCTTT. Translating it yields CSARAWTGLNTEAFF.

This clonotype has ten or more counts. The chain combines TRBV7-8 with TRBJ2-5; the D gene could be TRBD1 or TRBD2 (6 bases each). The germline CDR1 and CDR2 sequences are SGHVS and FQNEAQ. The CDR3 loop spans 17 amino acids. The V gene lost 1 base and the J gene lost 4 bases, with 19 bases spanning the gap. The CDR3 is CASSLVGATSMAETQYF. The CDR3 DNA sequence: TGTGCCAGCAGCTTAGTGGGGGCGACTAGTATGGCAGAGACCCAGTACTTC.

This clonotype has more than one count but fewer than ten. The chain recombines TRBV2 with TRBJ2-7; no clear D. Trimming pared 4 bases from V and 3 bases from J, leaving 4 bases between. The CDR3 contains 11 residues. The germline V gene encodes CDR1 SNHLY and CDR2 FYNNEI. CDR3 sequence (DNA): TGTGCCAGCAGTGGACACTACGAGCAGTACTTC. It specifies CASSGHYEQYF.

The chain links TRBV28 to TRBJ1-1, with D possibly matching TRBD1 (5 bases). V lost 3 bases to trimming and J lost 1 base, with 9 bases between them. The germline gives CDR1 MDHEN, CDR2 SYDVKM. This CDR3 has 14 residues. CDR3 bases: TGTGCCAGCAGTTTTCAGGGATCGAACACTGAAGCTTTCTTT. This gives the protein CASSFQGSNTEAFF.

This clonotype was observed at least ten times. CDR3 DNA: TGTGCCAGCAGCTTGATATCTGGAACCTACGAGCAGTACTTC. Its protein is CASSLISGTYEQYF. This chain uses TRBV7-8 with TRBJ2-7; D not resolved. Germline CDR1 reads SGHVS; CDR2 reads FQNEAQ. V gave up 3 bases and J gave up 2 bases, with 11 bases separating them. The CDR3 runs to 14 residues. The variable domain in full, completed from reference TRBV7-8 and TRBJ2-7, reads GAGVSQSPRYKVAKRGQDVALRCDPISGHVSLFWYQQALGQGPEFLTYFQNEAQLDKSGLPSDRFFAERPEGSVSTLKIQRTQQEDSAVYLCASSLISGTYEQYFGPGTRLTVT.

The sample holds a few counts of this clonotype. V and J are TRBV19 and TRBJ2-3; D is unclear. The V and J ends lost 5 bases and 9 bases respectively, with 12 bases between them. Germline V gene lookup returns CDR1 LNHDA and CDR2 SQIVND (reference sequence). The CDR3 has 12 amino acids. CDR3 sequence: CASSSRPRTQYF. For the CDR3, the DNA is TGTGCCAGTAGTTCCCGACCCCGCACGCAGTATTTT.

The table lists this clonotype with many counts. V and J are TRBV12-3 or TRBV12-4 and TRBJ2-5; D is unclear. V dropped 6 bases and J dropped 3 bases, with 14 bases sitting between them. CDR3 length: 14 amino acids. The CDR3 region has the DNA TGTGCCAGCAGCCACTCCGGCGTTGAAGAGACCCAGTACTTC. Translation gives CASSHSGVEETQYF.

There are many counts of this clonotype. The CDR3 DNA follows: TGTGCCGGGGACAGGGGGGACAATGAGCAGTTCTTC. Its protein is CAGDRGDNEQFF. The rearrangement joins TRBV19 to TRBJ2-1; 11 positions agree with TRBD1. The ends lost 11 bases at V and 5 bases at J; junction bases unmatched: 2. This CDR3 spans 12 amino acids. Per germline, CDR1 LNHDA and CDR2 SQIVND (reference sequence).

Comment on this clonotype: A much larger clone sits a single nucleotide away, making a read error possible. V gene TRBV6-5 combines with J gene TRBJ2-2, with 9 bases aligning to TRBD1. The germline V gene has CDR1 MNHEY and CDR2 SVGAGI. CDR3 length: 16 residues. In DNA form, the CDR3 reads TGTGCCCGCAGTTATCGGACAGGGGTGAACACCGGGGAGCTGTTTTTT. This gives the protein CARSYRTGVNTGELFF.

The table lists this clonotype with many counts. The chain has TRBV28 and TRBJ2-3; 11 positions match TRBD2. V lost 6 bases to trimming and J lost 4 bases; unmatched junction nucleotides: 0. CDR3 length equals 13 residues. Germline loops: CDR1 MDHEN, CDR2 SYDVKM. The DNA of the CDR3 is TGTGCCAGCAGACTAGCGGGAGCAGATACGCAGTATTTT. Its translation is CASRLAGADTQYF.

This chain links TRBV7-6 with TRBJ2-1; 9 positions match TRBD2. J was trimmed by 9 bases and V by 5 bases; bases with no gene match: 5. Germline CDR1 and CDR2: SGHVS and FNYEAQ. CDR3 size: 13 residues. CDR3 in DNA: TGTGCCAGCAGCCCCGAGCGGGGGGTTGAGCAGTTCTTC. Translating gives CASSPERGVEQFF.

V is TRBV12-3 or TRBV12-4 and J is TRBJ2-5; D ambiguous. The ends were cut back, 2 bases at V and 1 base at J, with 14 bases in the middle. The length of the CDR3 is 16 residues. Here the CDR3 DNA reads TGTGCCAGCAGTTTAAGCTTGATCGGAAGCCAAGAGACCCAGTACTTC. This gives the protein CASSLSLIGSQETQYF.

The genes are TRBV20-1 and TRBJ1-2; D gene ambiguous. Trimming shortened V by 2 bases and J by 0 bases, and 13 bases separated the two germline ends. The CDR3 runs to 15 residues. Germline CDR1 is DFQATT and CDR2 is SNEGSKA (reference sequence). The CDR3 reads CSARISDPANYGYTF. Here the CDR3 DNA reads TGCAGTGCTAGAATTTCGGACCCAGCTAACTATGGCTACACCTTC.

This rearrangement joins TRBV2 to TRBJ2-3; D unclear. Deletions cut 7 bases from V and 3 bases from J, with 14 bases between. The CDR3 extends over 14 amino acids. Germline CDR1 reads SNHLY; CDR2 reads FYNNEI. The CDR3 bases are TGTGCCAGCAAAAAGGGATTCCTAACAGATACGCAGTATTTT. This translates into CASKKGFLTDTQYF.

This clonotype was detected only a few times. The chain combines TRBV5-6 with TRBJ1-6; weak D call: TRBD1 (6 bases). Trimming cost V 0 bases and J 10 bases, with 8 bases left between them. The CDR3 consists of 13 residues. CDR1 and CDR2 from the germline V gene are SGHDT and YYEEEE. The CDR3, as DNA: TGTGCCAGCAGCTTGGGCAGGGGCTCACCCCTCCACTTT. Encoded protein: CASSLGRGSPLHF.

Ten or more counts support this clonotype. CDR3 in amino acids: CASSLTGTSGGAGTQYF. The CDR3 DNA is TGTGCCAGCAGCCTAACCGGGACTAGCGGGGGGGCGGGGACCCAGTACTTC. This sequence joins TRBV7-2 and TRBJ2-5; 16 positions agree with TRBD2. CDR3 length equals 17 residues. Germline V gene data show CDR1 as SGHTA and CDR2 as FQGNSA. With V trimmed by 5 bases and J by 7 bases, 10 bases remained unmatched.

This chain joins TRBV7-8 and TRBJ2-7; 11 nucleotides match TRBD1. The V gene's germline CDR1 is SGHVS and CDR2 FQNEAQ. The CDR3 is 14 residues long. V shed 6 bases, J shed 5 bases, and the junction held 6 bases outside the gene matches. CDR3 protein: CASSWTGGGDEQYF. The DNA of the CDR3 is TGTGCCAGCAGTTGGACAGGGGGCGGGGACGAGCAGTACTTC.

A single count supports this clonotype. The rearrangement uses TRBV20-1 and TRBJ1-2, with 7 nucleotides matching TRBD1. Germline CDR1 is DFQATT and CDR2 is SNEGSKA (reference sequence). The CDR3 sequence is 12 residues long. After removal of 6 bases from V and 3 bases from J, the junction contained 4 bases not matched to a gene. CDR3 protein: CSAAGTDYGYTF. The CDR3 DNA reads TGCAGTGCCGCCGGGACAGACTATGGCTACACCTTC.

The J gene is TRBJ1-5, the V gene TRBV28; perhaps TRBD1 as D (5 bases). The ends were cut back, 7 bases at V and 1 base at J, with 17 bases in the middle. Germline lookup yields CDR1 MDHEN and CDR2 SYDVKM. The CDR3 is made up of 16 amino acids. The CDR3 loop reads CASTRRGAWSNQPQHF. The CDR3 coding sequence is TGTGCCAGCACCCGGAGAGGGGCTTGGAGCAATCAGCCCCAGCATTTT.